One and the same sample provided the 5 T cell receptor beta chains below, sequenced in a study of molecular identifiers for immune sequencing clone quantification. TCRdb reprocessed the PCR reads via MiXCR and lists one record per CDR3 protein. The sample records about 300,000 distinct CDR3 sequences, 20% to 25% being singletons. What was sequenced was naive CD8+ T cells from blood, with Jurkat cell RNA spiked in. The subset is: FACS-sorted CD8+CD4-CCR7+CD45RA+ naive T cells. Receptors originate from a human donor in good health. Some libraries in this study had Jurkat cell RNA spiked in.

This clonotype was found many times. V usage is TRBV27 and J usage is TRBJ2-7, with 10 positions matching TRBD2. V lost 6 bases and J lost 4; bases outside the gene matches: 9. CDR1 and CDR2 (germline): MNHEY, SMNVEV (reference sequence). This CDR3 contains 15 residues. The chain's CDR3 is CASSSRTSGVYEQYF. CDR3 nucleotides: TGTGCCAGCAGCTCCCGGACTAGCGGAGTATACGAGCAGTACTTC.

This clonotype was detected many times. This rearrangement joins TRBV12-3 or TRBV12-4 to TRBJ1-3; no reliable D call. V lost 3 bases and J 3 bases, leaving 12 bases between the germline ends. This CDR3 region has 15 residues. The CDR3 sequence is CASSFSKGYGNTIYF. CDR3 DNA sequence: TGTGCCAGCAGTTTTTCGAAGGGTTATGGAAACACCATATATTTT.

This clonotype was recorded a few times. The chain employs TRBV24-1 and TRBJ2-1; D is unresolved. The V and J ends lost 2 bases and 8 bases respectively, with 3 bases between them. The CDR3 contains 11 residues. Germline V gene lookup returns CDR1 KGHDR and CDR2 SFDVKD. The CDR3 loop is CATSDYHEQFF. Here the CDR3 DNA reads TGTGCCACCAGTGATTACCATGAGCAGTTCTTC.

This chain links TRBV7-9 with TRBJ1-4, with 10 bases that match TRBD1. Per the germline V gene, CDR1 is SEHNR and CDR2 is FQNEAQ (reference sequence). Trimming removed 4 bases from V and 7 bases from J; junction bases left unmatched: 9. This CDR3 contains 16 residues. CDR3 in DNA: TGTGCCAGCAGCTGGGACAGGGGCGAGTTTTTTGAAAAACTGTTTTTT. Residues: CASSWDRGEFFEKLFF.

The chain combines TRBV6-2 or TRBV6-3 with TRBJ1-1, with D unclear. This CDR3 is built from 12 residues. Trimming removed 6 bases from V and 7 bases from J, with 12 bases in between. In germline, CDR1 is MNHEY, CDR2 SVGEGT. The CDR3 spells CASSEVAGEAFF. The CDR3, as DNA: TGTGCCAGCAGCGAAGTGGCAGGTGAAGCTTTCTTT.